This section outlines one T cell receptor beta chain sequence together with its context. Its antigen is as yet unknown. The data are from a study of shared clonotypes between healthy human individuals. The CDR3 has 16 amino acids. The V gene lost 3 bases and the J gene lost 0 bases, with 11 bases spanning the gap. Per the germline V gene, CDR1 is KGHSH and CDR2 is LQKENI. Study-level findings and limits: A limitation of the genetic and exposure-history diversity represented arose from few donors.

Only in-frame clones appear in the TCRdb table, and some are missing; sequencing was by immunoSEQ multiplex PCR. The sample records more than 400,000 clones, 81% being singletons. The sequenced material came from PBMCs. The V call is TRBV18, the J call TRBJ1-4; possible D gene TRBD1, 6 bases. This receptor was identified in a woman in her thirties or forties in good health. Some clones in this sample may be carry-over from other donors' samples. CDR3 nucleotides: TGTGCCAGCTCACCCCAAGGGGGAGCAACTAATGAAAAACTGTTTTTT. This encodes CASSPQGGATNEKLFF.